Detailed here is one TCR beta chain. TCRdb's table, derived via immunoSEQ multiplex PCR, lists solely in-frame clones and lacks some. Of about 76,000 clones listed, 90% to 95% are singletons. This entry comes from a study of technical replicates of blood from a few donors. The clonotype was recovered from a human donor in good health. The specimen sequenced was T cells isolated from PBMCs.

This CDR3 reads CSVEGPGQGYNEQFF. DNA for the CDR3: TGCAGCGTTGAAGGTCCAGGGCAGGGGTACAATGAGCAGTTCTTC. The V call is TRBV29-1, the J call TRBJ2-1; possibly TRBD1 for D (6 bases). With 1 base removed from V and 4 bases from J, the gap between germline ends came to 14 bases. The germline CDR1 and CDR2 sequences are SQVTM and ANQGSEA. The CDR3 length is 15 residues.